The 15 T cell receptor beta chains below all came from one sample that was sequenced in a study of blood T cell repertoires in COVID-19. Here immunoSEQ multiplex PCR was the method, and the copy in TCRdb shows in-frame clones only, minus some. The sample carries 190,000 or so clones, 86% recorded once. The specimen sequenced was peripheral blood. The receptors were gathered from a woman in her sixties or seventies with acute or convalescent COVID-19.

The chain uses TRBV14 and TRBJ2-6, with D perhaps matching TRBD1 (6 bases). Germline lookup yields CDR1 SGHDN and CDR2 FVKESK. The germline V and J ends were trimmed by 3 bases and 0 bases, with 12 bases remaining between them. The length of the CDR3 is 17 residues. The CDR3 is CASSHHTGTSGANVLTF. Here the CDR3 DNA reads TGTGCCAGCAGCCACCACACAGGGACCTCTGGGGCCAACGTCCTGACTTTC.

The V and J genes are TRBV19 and TRBJ1-1; D is possibly TRBD1 (5 bases). The germline CDR1 and CDR2 sequences are LNHDA and SQIVND (reference sequence). Trimming took 5 bases from V and 5 from J, leaving 18 bases between them. The CDR3 extends over 15 amino acids. DNA for the CDR3: TGTGCCAGTAGTCCGGAGACAGTGTTGGGAACTGAAGCTTTCTTT. The encoded protein is CASSPETVLGTEAFF.

The V and J genes are TRBV14 and TRBJ1-2, with D tentatively TRBD1 (6 bases). The germline V gene encodes CDR1 SGHDN and CDR2 FVKESK. The length of the CDR3 is 14 residues. V lost 4 bases to trimming and J lost 1 base, with 10 bases between them. The CDR3 DNA is TGTGCCAGCAGCCGGGACACCAGTAACTATGGCTACACCTTC. This sequence encodes CASSRDTSNYGYTF.

This clone was seen a single time. This sequence joins TRBV29-1 and TRBJ2-6, with 8 nucleotides matching TRBD1. The V and J ends lost 5 bases and 4 bases, in that order; junction bases with no gene match: 16. There are 18 residues in the CDR3. CDR1 is SQVTM and CDR2 is ANQGSEA in the germline V gene. The CDR3 is CSVLREAGGAAGANVLTF. CDR3 coding DNA: TGCAGCGTTCTACGTGAGGCAGGGGGCGCAGCAGGGGCCAACGTCCTGACTTTC.

V gene TRBV4-1 combines with J gene TRBJ2-3; no clear D. The CDR3 runs 14 residues. V lost 4 bases, J lost 1 base, and 9 bases lay in between. Germline V gene lookup returns CDR1 MGHRA and CDR2 YSYEKL. CDR3 sequence: CASSPLLRTDTQYF. In DNA, the CDR3 is TGCGCCAGCAGCCCCCTTCTCCGCACAGATACGCAGTATTTT.

J is TRBJ1-2 and V is TRBV29-1; D is unresolved. With 7 bases removed from V and 2 bases from J, the gap between germline ends came to 23 bases. There are 16 residues in the CDR3. From germline, CDR1 is SQVTM and CDR2 ANQGSEA. The CDR3 is CSAGDGGRIQNYGYTF. The CDR3 coding sequence is TGCAGCGCGGGAGATGGAGGACGGATCCAAAACTATGGCTACACCTTC.

The J gene is TRBJ2-7, the V gene TRBV5-1; D possibly corresponds to TRBD2 (6 bases). Germline-derived CDR1 and CDR2 are SGHRS and YFSETQ. The CDR3 is 15 amino acids. Between the trimmed V and J ends, which lost 3 bases and 2 bases, there was a span of 15 bases. Here the CDR3 DNA reads TGCGCCAGCAGCTATACCGTCGGGAGACCCTACGAGCAGTACTTC. It translates to CASSYTVGRPYEQYF. The full variable domain, its missing parts supplied by reference TRBV5-1 and TRBJ2-7, is KAGVTQTPRYLIKTRGQQVTLSCSPISGHRSVSWYQQTPGQGLQFLFEYFSETQRNKGNFPGRFSGRQFSNSRSEMNVSTLELGDSALYLCASSYTVGRPYEQYFGPGTRLTVT.

In its sample, this clone was seen once. This rearrangement joins TRBV2 to TRBJ1-5; TRBD1 agrees at 12 bases. V lost 8 bases, J lost 4 bases, and 6 bases stayed unmatched. The length of the CDR3 is 15 residues. Looked up from germline, CDR1 is SNHLY and CDR2 is FYNNEI. The CDR3, as DNA: TGTGCCAGCGCGGGACAGGGGGCTGGTAATCAGCCCCAGCATTTT. It specifies CASAGQGAGNQPQHF.

This chain connects TRBV5-1 to TRBJ2-7; 9 bases match TRBD1. Losses at the gene ends were 2 bases for V and 4 bases for J; bases not matched to a gene: 10. The CDR3 sequence is 16 residues long. In germline, CDR1 is SGHRS, CDR2 YFSETQ. The DNA of the CDR3 is TGCGCCAGCAGCTTACAAGGACAGGGGAAAGGATACGAGCAGTACTTC. It codes for CASSLQGQGKGYEQYF. The variable domain in full, completed from reference TRBV5-1 and TRBJ2-7, reads KAGVTQTPRYLIKTRGQQVTLSCSPISGHRSVSWYQQTPGQGLQFLFEYFSETQRNKGNFPGRFSGRQFSNSRSEMNVSTLELGDSALYLCASSLQGQGKGYEQYFGPGTRLTVT.

V is TRBV19 and J is TRBJ2-1, with 9 bases lining up with TRBD1. This CDR3 has 14 amino acids. Germline CDR1 is LNHDA and CDR2 is SQIVND (reference sequence). V trimming: 8 bases; J trimming: 9 bases; junction bases outside the gene matches: 11. The CDR3 bases are TGTGCCAGTGGTCCGGGACAGGGACTGAGTGAGCAGTTCTTC. Amino acids: CASGPGQGLSEQFF.

The rearrangement joins TRBV28 to TRBJ1-2; no definite D call. V was shortened by 5 bases and J by 5 bases, with 12 bases between the two germline ends. The CDR3 is 13 amino acids. From germline, CDR1 is MDHEN and CDR2 SYDVKM. The chain's CDR3 is CASSQNYRYGYTF. Written as DNA, the CDR3 is TGTGCCAGCAGTCAAAACTATAGGTATGGCTACACCTTC.

V is TRBV11-3 and J is TRBJ1-1; D remains unclear. The germline gives CDR1 SGHNT, CDR2 YENEEA. Trimming took 1 base from V and 2 from J, leaving 5 bases between them. The CDR3 consists of 13 residues. CDR3 DNA sequence: TGTGCCAGCAGCTTAGGGCCAAACACTGAAGCTTTCTTT. It codes for CASSLGPNTEAFF.

This chain connects TRBV19 to TRBJ1-4; D not resolved. The CDR3 is 14 residues long. Germline V gene data show CDR1 as LNHDA and CDR2 as SQIVND (reference sequence). Trimming removed 5 bases from V and 0 bases from J, with 7 bases in between. The CDR3 DNA is TGTGCCAGTAGTTCCCGGTCAACTAATGAAAAACTGTTTTTT. This gives the protein CASSSRSTNEKLFF.

The chain employs TRBV2 and TRBJ2-3; TRBD2 aligns across 14 bases. J was trimmed by 5 bases and V by 7 bases; bases with no gene match: 11. Germline CDR1 SNHLY, CDR2 FYNNEI. The CDR3 has 17 residues. CDR3 protein: CASTISRLAGGKDTQYF. The CDR3 bases are TGTGCCAGCACCATATCGCGACTAGCGGGAGGGAAAGATACGCAGTATTTT.

V and J are TRBV7-9 and TRBJ1-3; TRBD1 is a possible D gene (5 bases). The CDR3 covers 18 residues. Deletions cut 5 bases from V and 2 bases from J, with 22 bases between. Germline V gives CDR1 SEHNR, CDR2 FQNEAQ (reference sequence). The CDR3 sequence is CASSRNRGQGNPGNTIYF. The DNA of the CDR3 is TGTGCCAGCAGCAGAAACCGTGGGCAGGGTAACCCTGGAAACACCATATATTTT. The whole variable domain, filled in from reference TRBV7-9 and TRBJ1-3, reads DTGVSQNPRHKITKRGQNVTFRCDPISEHNRLYWYRQTLGQGPEFLTYFQNEAQLEKSRLLSDRFSAERPKGSFSTLEIQRTEQGDSAMYLCASSRNRGQGNPGNTIYFGEGSWLTVV.